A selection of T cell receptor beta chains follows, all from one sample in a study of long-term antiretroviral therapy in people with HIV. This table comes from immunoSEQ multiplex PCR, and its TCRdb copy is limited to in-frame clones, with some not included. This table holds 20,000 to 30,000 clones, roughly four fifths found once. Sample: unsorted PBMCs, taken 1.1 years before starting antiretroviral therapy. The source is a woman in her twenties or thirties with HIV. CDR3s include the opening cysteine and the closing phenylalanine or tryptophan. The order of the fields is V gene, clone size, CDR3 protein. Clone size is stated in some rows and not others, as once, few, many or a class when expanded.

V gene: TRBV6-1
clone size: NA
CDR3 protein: CASSDIWTGEFSYNEQFF

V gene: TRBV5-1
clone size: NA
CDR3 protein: CASSLDWNSPLHF

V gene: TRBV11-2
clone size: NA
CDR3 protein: CASSPRTSGKNIQYF

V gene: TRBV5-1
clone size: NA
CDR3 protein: CASREEWGPLHF

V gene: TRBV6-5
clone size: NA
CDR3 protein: CASSYSGGAVYEQFF

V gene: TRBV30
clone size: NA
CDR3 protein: CAWSPARVYTF

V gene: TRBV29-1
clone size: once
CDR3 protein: CSVSHRNTEAFF

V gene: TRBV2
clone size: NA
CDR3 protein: CASSVGQFGELFF

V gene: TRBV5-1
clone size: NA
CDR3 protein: CASSFGLRVSSNEKLFF

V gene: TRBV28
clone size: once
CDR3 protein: CASSSTKRVAEAFF

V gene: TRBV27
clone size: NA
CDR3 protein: CASSLRGGNTEAFF

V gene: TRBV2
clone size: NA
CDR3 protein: CASSEEGMGIRGEAFF

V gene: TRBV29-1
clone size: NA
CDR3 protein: CSVFFMGHSAYEQYF

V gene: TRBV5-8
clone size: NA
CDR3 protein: CASSLQINTEAFF

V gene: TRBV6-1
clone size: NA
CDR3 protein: CAGGTPAPGELFF

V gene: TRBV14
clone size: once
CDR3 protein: CASSGTGQDEQYF

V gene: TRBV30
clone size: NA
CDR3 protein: CAWSRDSKNEQFF

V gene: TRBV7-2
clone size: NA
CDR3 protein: CASSNQGGVSGNTIYF

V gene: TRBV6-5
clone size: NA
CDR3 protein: CASSYSSYYGYTF

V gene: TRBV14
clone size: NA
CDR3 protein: CASSQTGGGNTIYF

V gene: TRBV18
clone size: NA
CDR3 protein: CASSPSREINEKLFF

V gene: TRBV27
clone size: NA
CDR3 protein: CASSLGLRNTEAFF

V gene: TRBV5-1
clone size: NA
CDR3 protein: CASSLGEKYGDTQYF

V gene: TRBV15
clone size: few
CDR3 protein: CATSRDKGVNQPQHF

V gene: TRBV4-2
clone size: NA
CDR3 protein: CASSQEQTPRLDIQYF

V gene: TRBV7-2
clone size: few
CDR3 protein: CASSLKSTTSPLHF

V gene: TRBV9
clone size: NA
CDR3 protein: CASSAGTSGYNEQFF

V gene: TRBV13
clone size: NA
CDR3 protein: CASSLGVEGSNQPQHF

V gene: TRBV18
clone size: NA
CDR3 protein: CASSITQGRSSGANVLTF

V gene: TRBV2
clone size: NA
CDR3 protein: CASRGFAKNIQYF

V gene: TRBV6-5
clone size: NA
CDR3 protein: CASTPSGGIADTQYF

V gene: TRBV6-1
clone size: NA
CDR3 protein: CASSPRLAGTGELFF

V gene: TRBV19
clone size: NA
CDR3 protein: CASLGGTGLLYSNQPQHF

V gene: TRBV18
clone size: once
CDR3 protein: CASSLTAGEGYTF

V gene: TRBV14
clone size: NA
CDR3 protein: CASSEDRWDTEAFF

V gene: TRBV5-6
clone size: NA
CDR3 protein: CASSGTGGGNTEAFF